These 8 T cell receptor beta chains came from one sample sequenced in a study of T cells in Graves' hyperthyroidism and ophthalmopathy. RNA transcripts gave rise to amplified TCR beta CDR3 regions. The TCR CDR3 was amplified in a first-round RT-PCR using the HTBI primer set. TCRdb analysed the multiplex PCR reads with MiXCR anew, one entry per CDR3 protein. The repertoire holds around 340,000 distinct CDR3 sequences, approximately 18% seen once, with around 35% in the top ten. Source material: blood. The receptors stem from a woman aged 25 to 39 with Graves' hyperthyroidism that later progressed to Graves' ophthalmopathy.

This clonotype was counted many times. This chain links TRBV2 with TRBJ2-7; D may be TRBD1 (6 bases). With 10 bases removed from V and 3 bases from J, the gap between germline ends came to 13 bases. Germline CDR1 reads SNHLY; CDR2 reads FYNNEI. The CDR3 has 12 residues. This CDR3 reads CATGQSLYEQYF. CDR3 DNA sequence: TGTGCCACCGGACAGTCTCTCTACGAGCAGTACTTC.

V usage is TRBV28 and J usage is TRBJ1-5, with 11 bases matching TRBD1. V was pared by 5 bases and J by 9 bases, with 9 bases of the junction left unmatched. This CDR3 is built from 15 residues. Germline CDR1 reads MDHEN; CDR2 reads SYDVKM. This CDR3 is CASSARDRGAGPQHF. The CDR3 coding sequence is TGTGCCAGCAGTGCCCGGGACAGGGGGGCCGGGCCCCAGCATTTT.

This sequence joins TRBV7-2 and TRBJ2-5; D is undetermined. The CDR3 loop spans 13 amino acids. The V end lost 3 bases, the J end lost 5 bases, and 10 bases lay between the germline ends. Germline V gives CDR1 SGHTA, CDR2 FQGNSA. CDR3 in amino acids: CASSLRHSETQYF. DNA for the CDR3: TGTGCCAGCAGCTTGAGGCATTCGGAGACCCAGTACTTC. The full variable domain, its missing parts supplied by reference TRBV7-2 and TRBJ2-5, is GAGVSQSPSNKVTEKGKDVELRCDPISGHTALYWYRQSLGQGLEFLIYFQGNSAPDKSGLPSDRFSAERTGGSVSTLTIQRTQQEDSAVYLCASSLRHSETQYFGPGTRLLVL.

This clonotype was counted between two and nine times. Here the CDR3 reads CSARRTGGIYEQYF. The CDR3 region has the DNA TGCAGTGCTAGGCGGACAGGGGGGATCTACGAGCAGTACTTC. This chain joins TRBV20-1 and TRBJ2-7; 10 bases are shared with TRBD1. Germline V lookup: CDR1 DFQATT, CDR2 SNEGSKA (reference sequence). There are 14 residues in the CDR3. V trimming: 3 bases; J trimming: 3 bases; junction bases outside the gene matches: 5.

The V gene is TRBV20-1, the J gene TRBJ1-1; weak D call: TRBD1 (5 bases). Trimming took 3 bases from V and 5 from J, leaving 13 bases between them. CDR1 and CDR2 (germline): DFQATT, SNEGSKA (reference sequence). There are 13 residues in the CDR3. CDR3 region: CSASGGGGTEAFF. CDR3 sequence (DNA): TGCAGTGCTAGCGGTGGGGGGGGGACTGAAGCTTTCTTT.

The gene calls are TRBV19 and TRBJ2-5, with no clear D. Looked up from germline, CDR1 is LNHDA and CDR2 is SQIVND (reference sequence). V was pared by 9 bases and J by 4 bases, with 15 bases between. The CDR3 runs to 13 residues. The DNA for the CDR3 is TGTGCCAGCGGACCTTATACCGCAGAGACCCAGTACTTC. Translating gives CASGPYTAETQYF.

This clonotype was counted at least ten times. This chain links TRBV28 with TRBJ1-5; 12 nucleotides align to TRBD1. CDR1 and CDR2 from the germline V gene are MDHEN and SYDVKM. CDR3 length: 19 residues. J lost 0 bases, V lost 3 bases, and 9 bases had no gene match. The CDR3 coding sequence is TGTGCCAGCAGTTTTAGGGGACAGGGGGCTGACTATAGCAATCAGCCCCAGCATTTT. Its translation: CASSFRGQGADYSNQPQHF.

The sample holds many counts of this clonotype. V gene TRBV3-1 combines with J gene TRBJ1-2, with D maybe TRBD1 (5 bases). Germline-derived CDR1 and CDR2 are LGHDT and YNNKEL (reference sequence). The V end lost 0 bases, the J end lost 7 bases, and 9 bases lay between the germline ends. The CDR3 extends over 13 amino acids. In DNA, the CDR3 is TGTGCCAGCAGCCAAGAGGGTAGGGGTGGCTACACCTTC. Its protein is CASSQEGRGGYTF. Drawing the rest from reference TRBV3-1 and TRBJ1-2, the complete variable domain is DTAVSQTPKYLVTQMGNDKSIKCEQNLGHDTMYWYKQDSKKFLKIMFSYNNKELIINETVPNRFSPKSPDKAHLNLHINSLELGDSAVYFCASSQEGRGGYTFGSGTRLTVV.